The 32 T cell receptor beta chains below come from one sample, sequenced in a study of cytomegalovirus exposure and HLA in healthy donors. A multiplex PCR was run with 60 Vbeta primers and 13 Jbeta primers. TCRdb's table, derived via immunoSEQ multiplex PCR, lists solely in-frame clones and lacks some. This sample's clone table lists about 130,000 clones. The sample consisted of PBMCs. The receptor source for this set is a man aged 18 to 29 in good health and CMV-seronegative.

The chain employs TRBV30 and TRBJ2-3; a weak D match, TRBD2 (6 bases). The V gene's germline CDR1 is GTSNPN and CDR2 SVGIG (reference sequence). This CDR3 region has 19 residues. V was cut by 0 bases and J by 2 bases, with 24 bases left in between. CDR3 residues: CAWSVPEWTKGALTDTQYF. CDR3 coding DNA: TGTGCCTGGAGTGTACCGGAGTGGACTAAAGGTGCCCTCACAGATACGCAGTATTTT.

The rearrangement uses TRBV4-1 and TRBJ2-1; no definite D call. There are 13 residues in the CDR3. Germline-derived CDR1 and CDR2 are MGHRA and YSYEKL. Trimming stripped 4 bases from V and 14 bases from J, with 18 bases between. CDR3 sequence (DNA): TGCGCCAGCAGCCGGCCGTTAGAAGCCCTAGAGTTCTTC. Residues: CASSRPLEALEFF.

This chain uses TRBV21-1 with TRBJ2-4; TRBD2, the table's D call, was not compared with the DNA. TRBV21-1 represents a pseudogene. This CDR3 spans 13 amino acids. CDR3 loop: CASSTLAKNIQYF. CDR3 sequence (DNA): TGTGCCAGCAGCACCCTAGCCAAAAACATTCAGTACTTC.

The chain links TRBV19 to TRBJ2-1; a possible D gene is TRBD1 (5 bases). Trimming shortened V by 5 bases and J by 1 base, and 9 bases separated the two germline ends. The CDR3 contains 14 residues. The germline gives CDR1 LNHDA, CDR2 SQIVND (reference sequence). Here the CDR3 reads CASSPAGSYNEQFF. DNA for the CDR3: TGTGCCAGTAGTCCTGCAGGGTCCTACAATGAGCAGTTCTTC.

The chain links TRBV13 to TRBJ2-3, with no clear D. V lost 5 bases, J lost 5 bases, and 20 bases lay in between. In germline, CDR1 is PRHDT, CDR2 FYEKMQ (reference sequence). The CDR3 has 16 residues. The CDR3 protein is CASSTRLSRLGDTQYF. The CDR3 coding sequence is TGTGCCAGCAGCACCCGATTGAGCAGGCTGGGAGATACGCAGTATTTT.

The V gene is TRBV6-5, the J gene TRBJ2-7; the match to TRBD2 covers 11 bases. The CDR3 is 15 residues long. V lost 2 bases to trimming and J lost 0 bases; unmatched junction nucleotides: 0. The germline V gene has CDR1 MNHEY and CDR2 SVGAGI. The CDR3 sequence is CASSYTSGSSYEQYF. CDR3 DNA: TGTGCCAGCAGTTACACTAGCGGGAGCTCCTACGAGCAGTACTTC.

The chain links TRBV6-5 to TRBJ2-2, with a weak D call TRBD2 (5 bases). Trimming removed 4 bases at V and 2 bases at J, with 14 bases between. Germline CDR1 is MNHEY and CDR2 is SVGAGI. CDR3 length: 16 amino acids. In DNA, the CDR3 is TGTGCCAGCAGTTCCACCGGACTTATTAACACCGGGGAGCTGTTTTTT. Its translation is CASSSTGLINTGELFF.

This chain connects TRBV28 to TRBJ2-7; D remains unclear. CDR1 MDHEN and CDR2 SYDVKM come from the germline V gene. Trimming removed 3 bases from V and 0 bases from J, with 9 bases in between. This CDR3 has 14 amino acids. The CDR3: CASSFSRSSYEQYF. The CDR3 DNA follows: TGTGCCAGCAGTTTCTCGCGTAGCTCCTACGAGCAGTACTTC.

This rearrangement joins TRBV5-6 to TRBJ2-5; TRBD2 aligns across 15 bases. Germline trimming cut 4 bases from V and 4 bases from J; bases unmatched to any gene: 2. The CDR3 is 15 residues long. From germline, CDR1 is SGHDT and CDR2 YYEEEE. The CDR3 nucleotides read TGTGCCAGCAGCCTGGGACTAGCGGGGGGAGAGACCCAGTACTTC. It encodes CASSLGLAGGETQYF.

The rearrangement uses TRBV11-2 and TRBJ2-1; 9 nucleotides line up with TRBD2. J was trimmed by 2 bases and V by 7 bases; bases with no gene match: 6. CDR3 length equals 15 residues. Germline V CDR1 and CDR2: SGHAT, FQNNGV. CDR3 sequence reads: CASNRAGGPYNEQFF. The CDR3 bases are TGTGCCAGCAACCGAGCGGGGGGCCCCTACAATGAGCAGTTCTTC.

V is TRBV27 and J is TRBJ1-2; maybe TRBD1 (6 bases). This CDR3 contains 15 residues. V lost 4 bases, J lost 2 bases, and 14 bases lay in between. CDR1 is MNHEY and CDR2 is SMNVEV in the germline V gene (reference sequence). The CDR3 region is CASSSAGAGNYGYTF. The CDR3 DNA is TGTGCCAGCAGTTCCGCAGGGGCTGGAAACTATGGCTACACCTTC.

The V call is TRBV5-4, the J call TRBJ1-2; a weak D match, TRBD1 (5 bases). Germline V gene sequence: CDR1 SGHNT, CDR2 YYREEE (reference sequence). The V and J ends lost 3 bases and 0 bases respectively, with 15 bases between them. CDR3 size: 16 residues. The CDR3 coding sequence is TGTGCCAGCAGCTCCCCAGGGAAAGGGACTAACTATGGCTACACCTTC. Amino acids: CASSSPGKGTNYGYTF.

The J gene is TRBJ1-2, the V gene TRBV30; 8 bases agree with TRBD1. Germline CDR1 reads GTSNPN; CDR2 reads SVGIG (reference sequence). With 5 bases clipped from V and 3 bases from J, the junction kept 5 bases outside the gene matches. The CDR3 runs to 13 residues. The CDR3 here is CAWQGARDYGYTF. As DNA, the CDR3 is TGTGCCTGGCAGGGGGCGCGAGACTATGGCTACACCTTC.

The chain couples TRBV6-1 to TRBJ2-7; a possible D gene is TRBD2 (6 bases). The CDR3 is 14 amino acids. V lost 3 bases to trimming and J lost 0 bases, with 9 bases between them. Germline values: CDR1 MNHNS, CDR2 SASEGT. The CDR3, as DNA: TGTGCCAGCAGTGACCTCGGGAGCTCCTACGAGCAGTACTTC. The encoded protein is CASSDLGSSYEQYF.

The chain joins TRBV30 to TRBJ1-1; TRBD1 agrees at 7 bases. V dropped 4 bases and J dropped 1; count of bases not matched to a gene: 6. There are 14 residues in the CDR3. Germline CDR1 GTSNPN, CDR2 SVGIG (reference sequence). The CDR3 nucleotides are TGTGCCTGGACCCCGACAGGGACGAACACTGAAGCTTTCTTT. This codes for CAWTPTGTNTEAFF.

This chain links TRBV6-5 with TRBJ2-5; 11 bases agree with TRBD1. The end of the DNA fits TRBJ2-7 better, so the J call may be wrong. Germline CDR1 reads MNHEY; CDR2 reads SVGAGI. This CDR3 is 15 amino acids long. The CDR3 region is CASNGQGAGAYEQYF. CDR3 in DNA: TGTGCCAGCAACGGACAGGGGGCCGGAGCCTACGAGCAGTACTTC.

The chain links TRBV30 to TRBJ2-7, with 9 bases identical to TRBD1. The CDR3 loop spans 14 amino acids. Germline CDR1 is GTSNPN and CDR2 is SVGIG (reference sequence). Unmatched junction bases numbered 8, after V lost 3 bases and J lost 5 bases. CDR3 bases: TGTGCCTGGAGGGGGGGACAGGGTCCAGACGAGCAGTACTTC. It encodes CAWRGGQGPDEQYF.

This chain uses TRBV11-2 with TRBJ2-7; D possibly corresponds to TRBD2 (6 bases). Germline V gives CDR1 SGHAT, CDR2 FQNNGV. The CDR3 covers 18 residues. V lost 1 base and J lost 2, with 21 bases in between. DNA for the CDR3: TGTGCCAGCAGCTTAGGATCACTTAGAGGGACTCTACCCTACGAGCAGTACTTC. Amino acid sequence: CASSLGSLRGTLPYEQYF. The full variable domain, its missing parts supplied by reference TRBV11-2 and TRBJ2-7, is EAGVAQSPRYKIIEKRQSVAFWCNPISGHATLYWYQQILGQGPKLLIQFQNNGVVDDSQLPKDRFSAERLKGVDSTLKIQPAKLEDSAVYLCASSLGSLRGTLPYEQYFGPGTRLTVT.

The CDR3 sequence is CASSPPGRVWGYTF. The CDR3 DNA reads TGCGCCAGCAGCCCCCCAGGGAGGGTCTGGGGCTACACCTTC. V is TRBV5-1 and J is TRBJ1-2; D is perhaps TRBD1 (5 bases). Germline values: CDR1 SGHRS, CDR2 YFSETQ. Trimming removed 4 bases at V and 8 bases at J, with 18 bases between. The length of the CDR3 is 14 residues.

The CDR3 coding sequence is TGTGCCAGCAGGGGCCGAGGGATCTCTGGAAACACCATATATTTT. Protein product: CASRGRGISGNTIYF. The chain combines TRBV6-1 with TRBJ1-3; D unclear. The germline V gene has CDR1 MNHNS and CDR2 SASEGT. This CDR3 comprises 15 residues. V was clipped by 6 bases and J by 0 bases, with 12 bases between them.

V usage is TRBV19 and J usage is TRBJ2-7; 11 positions match TRBD1. CDR1 is LNHDA and CDR2 is SQIVND in the germline V gene (reference sequence). Trimming cost V 4 bases and J 5 bases; bases outside gene matches: 4. This CDR3 spans 14 amino acids. The CDR3 nucleotides are TGTGCCAGTAGTAGGACAGGGGGCTTGAACGAGCAGTACTTC. This sequence encodes CASSRTGGLNEQYF.

Comments on this clone: Its ends do not fully match the called genes, so a read error is possible. CDR3 amino acids: CASSLAQKILF. CDR3 nucleotides: TGTGCCAGCAGCTTAGCCCAGAAAATACTCTTC. This sequence joins TRBV7-9 and TRBJ2-1; no clear D gene. CDR1 and CDR2 (germline): SEHNR, FQNEAQ (reference sequence). This CDR3 has 11 amino acids.

This chain uses TRBV2 with TRBJ2-1; 8 nucleotides align to TRBD2. Trimming removed 2 bases from V and 3 bases from J; junction bases left unmatched: 9. Germline V gives CDR1 SNHLY, CDR2 FYNNEI. The CDR3 is made up of 17 amino acids. The CDR3 nucleotides read TGTGCCAGCAGTGAAATGGTTAGCGGGAAGTTCTACAATGAGCAGTTCTTC. Its translation is CASSEMVSGKFYNEQFF.

The CDR3 sequence: CASSPGYTEAFF. The CDR3 DNA sequence: TGTGCCAGCTCACCAGGCTACACTGAAGCTTTCTTT. The rearrangement uses TRBV18 and TRBJ1-1; no clear D gene. V gave up 2 bases and J gave up 3 bases, with 4 bases separating them. The germline V gene encodes CDR1 KGHSH and CDR2 LQKENI. The CDR3 has 12 amino acids.

The chain couples TRBV4-1 to TRBJ2-7, with D tentatively TRBD1 (6 bases). V lost 8 bases and J lost 1, with 21 bases in between. The CDR3 covers 16 residues. In germline, CDR1 is MGHRA, CDR2 YSYEKL. CDR3: CASSQGGLRGSYEQYF. The CDR3 DNA reads TGCGCCAGCTCCCAGGGCGGGCTCAGGGGATCCTACGAGCAGTACTTC.

About this clone itself: The junction shows a germline mismatch at one end, possibly a read error. The V and J genes are TRBV7-7 and TRBJ2-2; D perhaps matches TRBD2 (5 bases). The CDR3 runs to 16 residues. Germline lookup yields CDR1 SSHAT and CDR2 FNYEAQ (reference sequence). The DNA for the CDR3 is TGTGCTAGCAGCTTAGTCGCCGGGGTCGAATCCGGGGAGCTGTTTTTT. Protein: CASSLVAGVESGELFF.

The chain uses TRBV9 and TRBJ1-6; 7 bases fit TRBD1. There are 17 residues in the CDR3. The J segment lost 7 bases and the V segment lost 4 bases, leaving 14 bases of the junction unmatched. Germline assignment: CDR1 SGDLS and CDR2 YYNGEE. CDR3 amino acids: CASSPTPSGGSNSPLHF. CDR3 sequence (DNA): TGTGCCAGCAGCCCTACCCCATCAGGGGGTTCGAATTCACCCCTCCACTTT.

This chain links TRBV1 with TRBJ2-1; TRBD1, the table's D call, was not compared with the DNA. TRBV1 is assigned pseudogene status. CDR3 length: 16 residues. For the CDR3, the DNA is TGCACCAGCAGCCAAGATCCGGACACTGCCTACAATGAGCAGTTCTTC. It is translated as CTSSQDPDTAYNEQFF.

The V and J genes are TRBV5-4 and TRBJ1-1, with a tentative D call TRBD1 (6 bases). Trimming stripped 4 bases from V and 4 bases from J, with 11 bases between. The length of the CDR3 is 13 residues. In germline, CDR1 is SGHNT, CDR2 YYREEE (reference sequence). This chain's CDR3 is CASSGRGSTEAFF. The CDR3 bases are TGTGCCAGCAGCGGCAGGGGAAGCACTGAAGCTTTCTTT. The complete variable domain, with remaining parts taken from reference TRBV5-4 and TRBJ1-1, reads ETGVTQSPTHLIKTRGQQVTLRCSSQSGHNTVSWYQQALGQGPQFIFQYYREEENGRGNFPPRFSGLQFPNYSSELNVNALELDDSALYLCASSGRGSTEAFFGQGTRLTVV.

The chain has TRBV7-6 and TRBJ1-1, with 8 bases that match TRBD1. After removal of 4 bases from V and 4 bases from J, the junction contained 11 bases not matched to a gene. The CDR3 runs 16 residues. Germline V gene lookup returns CDR1 SGHVS and CDR2 FNYEAQ. As DNA, the CDR3 is TGTGCCAGCAGCTCTGGACAGGGTGCTCGCCGCACTGAAGCTTTCTTT. As protein: CASSSGQGARRTEAFF.

This rearrangement joins TRBV7-9 to TRBJ2-7, with 7 nucleotides matching TRBD2. The CDR3 extends over 14 amino acids. The trim removed 5 bases at V and 4 bases at J, leaving 8 bases unmatched. From germline, CDR1 is SEHNR and CDR2 FQNEAQ (reference sequence). The CDR3 sequence: CASSRRGGGYEQYF. The DNA of the CDR3 is TGTGCCAGCAGCCGTCGGGGCGGGGGATACGAGCAGTACTTC.

This chain links TRBV4-1 with TRBJ1-1; the match to TRBD1 covers 7 bases. V lost 3 bases and J lost 2; bases outside the gene matches: 3. Germline-derived CDR1 and CDR2 are MGHRA and YSYEKL. The CDR3 covers 14 residues. The CDR3 DNA follows: TGCGCCAGCAGCCAGACAGGGATTAACACTGAAGCTTTCTTT. Translation: CASSQTGINTEAFF.